The 13 T cell receptor beta chains reported below all come from one sample, sequenced in a study of long-term antiretroviral therapy in people with HIV. Survey-level resolution applied to immunoSEQ assay v3.0. Data came from immunoSEQ multiplex PCR; TCRdb stores just in-frame clones and leaves some out. The sample lists about 16,000 clones, around 94% occurring once. Sequenced here: unsorted PBMCs, sampled roughly 6.2 years after starting antiretroviral therapy. These receptors came from a woman in her forties or fifties with HIV.

The chain employs TRBV11-2 and TRBJ2-5; 7 bases match TRBD2. Germline V gene data show CDR1 as SGHAT and CDR2 as FQNNGV. V shed 1 base and J 1 base; nucleotides not matched to a gene: 3. This CDR3 has 15 amino acids. The CDR3 loop reads CASSLGPSGQETQYF. The CDR3 nucleotides read TGTGCCAGCAGCTTAGGGCCTAGCGGCCAAGAGACCCAGTACTTC.

This chain uses TRBV6-5 with TRBJ2-1; 10 nucleotides agree with TRBD2. CDR1 and CDR2 (germline): MNHEY, SVGAGI. The ends lost 5 bases at V and 9 bases at J; junction bases unmatched: 7. This CDR3 spans 14 amino acids. CDR3 region: CASSEHSSGSEQFF. Written as DNA, the CDR3 is TGTGCCAGCAGTGAACATTCTAGCGGGAGTGAGCAGTTCTTC.

The chain couples TRBV27 to TRBJ2-3; the D gene is possibly TRBD2 (7 bases). Trimming removed 8 bases at V and 6 bases at J, with 18 bases between. Per germline, CDR1 MNHEY and CDR2 SMNVEV (reference sequence). CDR3 length: 14 residues. The CDR3 coding sequence is TGTGCCAGCCAGGGGAATGTGCGGGGGGATACGCAGTATTTT. Amino acids: CASQGNVRGDTQYF.

The CDR3 DNA sequence: TGTGCCAGTAGTCCCTCCGGAGGGGGTGGCAATCAGCCCCAGCATTTT. Its protein is CASSPSGGGGNQPQHF. The chain is built from TRBV19 and TRBJ1-5, with D tentatively TRBD1 (6 bases). The germline V gene has CDR1 LNHDA and CDR2 SQIVND (reference sequence). V lost 5 bases, J lost 2 bases, and 16 bases lay in between. CDR3 length: 16 residues.

The chain couples TRBV7-2 to TRBJ2-7, with 12 bases identical to TRBD2. Germline CDR1 reads SGHTA; CDR2 reads FQGNSA. Germline trimming cut 0 bases from V and 0 bases from J; bases unmatched to any gene: 9. This CDR3 is 19 amino acids long. DNA of the CDR3: TGTGCCAGCAGCTTAGCCGGACTAGCGGGACGCTCGGCCTCCTACGAGCAGTACTTC. Residues: CASSLAGLAGRSASYEQYF.

This chain links TRBV27 with TRBJ2-6, with 7 bases that match TRBD2. The CDR3 totals 15 residues. Germline assignment: CDR1 MNHEY and CDR2 SMNVEV (reference sequence). Unmatched junction bases numbered 4, after V lost 8 bases and J lost 0 bases. The CDR3 spells CASLGTNSGANVLTF. The CDR3 nucleotides are TGTGCCAGCCTGGGGACTAACTCTGGGGCCAACGTCCTGACTTTC. Combining the CDR3 with reference TRBV27 and TRBJ2-6 gives the whole variable domain EAQVTQNPRYLITVTGKKLTVTCSQNMNHEYMSWYRQDPGLGLRQIYYSMNVEVTDKGDVPEGYKVSRKEKRNFPLILESPSPNQTSLYFCASLGTNSGANVLTFGAGSRLTVL.

The V call is TRBV19, the J call TRBJ1-1; 8 nucleotides align to TRBD1. Germline CDR1 and CDR2: LNHDA and SQIVND (reference sequence). With 0 bases clipped from V and 5 bases from J, the junction kept 5 bases outside the gene matches. The CDR3 totals 15 residues. The CDR3 bases are TGTGCCAGTAGTATAGATCCAGGGGGCCGTACTGAAGCTTTCTTT. Translated: CASSIDPGGRTEAFF.

The chain has TRBV27 and TRBJ2-2; D possibly corresponds to TRBD2 (5 bases). The CDR3 loop spans 13 amino acids. Deletions cut 3 bases from V and 6 bases from J, with 8 bases between. The V gene's germline CDR1 is MNHEY and CDR2 SMNVEV (reference sequence). CDR3 nucleotides: TGTGCCAGCAGTTTTGGCGGGTCCGGGGAGCTGTTTTTT. Its protein is CASSFGGSGELFF.

This clone is a singleton in its sample. The genes are TRBV15 and TRBJ2-1, with 10 positions matching TRBD2. Trimming at V came to 4 bases and at J to 2 bases, leaving 8 bases not matched to a gene. The CDR3 covers 17 residues. The V gene's germline CDR1 is LNHNV and CDR2 YYDKDF (reference sequence). The CDR3 region has the DNA TGTGCCACCAGCACAGGGGGGAGCGGGAGGGCCTACAATGAGCAGTTCTTC. Encoded protein: CATSTGGSGRAYNEQFF.

The chain uses TRBV7-9 and TRBJ2-1; 12 nucleotides match TRBD2. Germline CDR1 reads SEHNR; CDR2 reads FQNEAQ (reference sequence). The CDR3 has 16 amino acids. V was pared by 5 bases and J by 7 bases, with 9 bases of the junction left unmatched. The CDR3 sequence is CASSDRLAGVGNEQFF. For the CDR3, the DNA is TGTGCCAGCAGCGACCGACTAGCGGGAGTCGGGAATGAGCAGTTCTTC.

The V gene is TRBV19, the J gene TRBJ1-6; 9 positions match TRBD1. Germline CDR1 is LNHDA and CDR2 is SQIVND (reference sequence). This CDR3 spans 15 amino acids. V lost 6 bases to trimming and J lost 7 bases; unmatched junction nucleotides: 7. The CDR3 bases are TGTGCCAGTAGCCATACGACAGGGGGAAATTCACCCCTCCACTTT. This codes for CASSHTTGGNSPLHF.

The V gene is TRBV6-5, the J gene TRBJ2-5; 9 nucleotides align to TRBD2. The CDR3 totals 13 residues. Germline lookup yields CDR1 MNHEY and CDR2 SVGAGI. J gave up 3 bases and V 6 bases, and 2 bases lay outside the gene matches. In nucleotides, the CDR3 is TGTGCCAGCAGCCTAGCGGGAAAAGAGACCCAGTACTTC. Translated: CASSLAGKETQYF.

A single count supports this clone. The CDR3 DNA follows: TGTGCCAGCAGCGAAACGGGACAGGCCTATGGCTACACCTTC. It encodes CASSETGQAYGYTF. The V gene is TRBV7-3, the J gene TRBJ1-2; 8 bases agree with TRBD1. CDR3 length: 14 residues. Germline assignment: CDR1 SGHTA and CDR2 FQGTGA. J was trimmed by 4 bases and V by 5 bases; bases with no gene match: 6.